A selection of T cell receptor beta chains follows, all from one sample in a study of lymphopenia after photon versus proton radiotherapy. The table came from immunoSEQ multiplex PCR; TCRdb's copy has only in-frame clones and leaves some out. In the table there are 40,000 to 55,000 clones, around 90% of which are singletons. Sequenced here: peripheral blood, sampled from a patient treated with photon-based radiotherapy. These receptors all come from a woman between 40 and 55 years old with cholangiocarcinoma. Both conserved end residues are part of each CDR3. The order of the fields is V gene, clone size, D gene, J gene, CDR3 DNA, CDR3 protein. The D gene is left open where the match is weak. The size entry is marked missing in some rows and otherwise reads once, few, many or a size class.

TRBV6-5	NA	NA	TRBJ2-7	TGTGCCAGCAGTTCCGGGACCCAGGGCGGCGAGCAGTACTTC	CASSSGTQGGEQYF
TRBV30	NA	NA	TRBJ1-2	TGTGCCTGGAGTGTAGGACTGAGTAACTATGGCTACACCTTC	CAWSVGLSNYGYTF
TRBV19	NA	NA	TRBJ1-2	TGTGCCAGTAGTATGACCGGTAACAGGGAGTTAGCTAACTATGGCTACACCTTC	CASSMTGNRELANYGYTF
TRBV5-8	NA	TRBD2	TRBJ2-5	TGTGCCAGCAGCGACGGGACTAGCGGGAGGATTGGGCAAGAGACCCAGTACTTC	CASSDGTSGRIGQETQYF
TRBV5-1	NA	NA	TRBJ1-5	TGCGCCAGCAGCTTGGGGGGCAGTCAGCCCCAGCATTTT	CASSLGGSQPQHF
TRBV11-2	NA	TRBD1	TRBJ2-7	TGTGCCAGCAGCCAATCTAGGACAGGGTCCTACGAGCAGTACTTC	CASSQSRTGSYEQYF
TRBV19	NA	NA	TRBJ2-1	TGTGCCAGTAGTATAAGTGCGGGAAACAATGAGCAGTTCTTC	CASSISAGNNEQFF
TRBV18	once	NA	TRBJ2-2	TGTGCCAGCTCACCGGCCGGGCCAACGAACACCGGGGAGCTGTTTTTT	CASSPAGPTNTGELFF
TRBV6-1	NA	NA	TRBJ1-1	TGTGCCAGCAGGAAGGAGAAGGTAATGAACACTGAAGCTTTCTTT	CASRKEKVMNTEAFF
TRBV19	NA	TRBD2	TRBJ2-1	TGTGCCAGTAGGCCCCAACTAGCGGTCCTCTCCTACAATGAGCAGTTCTTC	CASRPQLAVLSYNEQFF
TRBV7-9	NA	NA	TRBJ2-7	TGTGCCAGCAGCAAAAACCCCTACGAGCAGTACTTC	CASSKNPYEQYF
TRBV2	NA	NA	TRBJ2-1	TGTGCCAGCAGTGATGCAGGGGTCTATGAGCAGTTCTTC	CASSDAGVYEQFF
TRBV5-6	NA	TRBD1	TRBJ2-7	TGTGCCAGCAGCACCCCCGGGACAGGGGACTACGAGCAGTACTTC	CASSTPGTGDYEQYF
TRBV5-1	NA	TRBD1	TRBJ1-5	TGCGCCAGCAGCGCCGGGACAGGAAATCAGCCCCAGCATTTT	CASSAGTGNQPQHF
TRBV18	NA	NA	TRBJ2-6	TGTGCCAGCTCACCACCGTCACAGTCCTCTGGGGCCAACGTCCTGACTTTC	CASSPPSQSSGANVLTF
TRBV19	NA	NA	TRBJ2-7	TGTGCCAGTAGTATAGACAGGGGTTCCGAGCAGTACTTC	CASSIDRGSEQYF
TRBV4-2	NA	TRBD1	TRBJ1-5	TGTGCCAGCAGCCAAAAAAGGGACAGGGGGCGGACGGTAAATAGCAATCAGCCCCAGCATTTT	CASSQKRDRGRTVNSNQPQHF
TRBV5-1	NA	NA	TRBJ2-5	TGCGCCAGCCGCAAACAGGACTTAGGGGAGACCCAGTACTTC	CASRKQDLGETQYF
TRBV5-4	once	TRBD2	TRBJ2-1	TGTGCCAGCAGCTTGGCTTCTAGCGGGGGCGCGGGGAATGAGCAGTTCTTC	CASSLASSGGAGNEQFF
TRBV9	NA	NA	TRBJ2-1	TGTGCCAGCAGCGCGCCTAGGAATGAGCAGTTCTTC	CASSAPRNEQFF